This T cell receptor (beta chain) stems from a study of T cell responses to AZD1222 COVID-19 vaccine. In the study overall: The study pooled second doses at about 4 or about 12 weeks.

Germline CDR1 and CDR2: PRHDT and FYEKMQ (reference sequence). The V gene lost 0 bases and the J gene lost 6 bases, with 12 bases spanning the gap. The CDR3 extends over 16 amino acids. Repertoires were generated with immunoSEQ multiplex PCR, while TCRdb's copy carries only in-frame clones and drops some. The sample has more than 130,000 clones; about nine tenths are singletons. The chain employs TRBV13 and TRBJ1-6; D is undetermined. The specimen was peripheral blood, collected on day 0 of AZD1222 vaccination. This TCR was recovered from an adult in good health. CDR3 region: CASSLGPGQPNSPLHF. CDR3 in DNA: TGTGCCAGCAGCTTAGGTCCAGGCCAACCTAATTCACCCCTCCACTTT. Looking up the rest from reference TRBV13 and TRBJ1-6 gives the full variable domain: AAGVIQSPRHLIKEKRETATLKCYPIPRHDTVYWYQQGPGQDPQFLISFYEKMQSDKGSIPDRFSAQQFSDYHSELNMSSLELGDSALYFCASSLGPGQPNSPLHFGNGTRLTVT.